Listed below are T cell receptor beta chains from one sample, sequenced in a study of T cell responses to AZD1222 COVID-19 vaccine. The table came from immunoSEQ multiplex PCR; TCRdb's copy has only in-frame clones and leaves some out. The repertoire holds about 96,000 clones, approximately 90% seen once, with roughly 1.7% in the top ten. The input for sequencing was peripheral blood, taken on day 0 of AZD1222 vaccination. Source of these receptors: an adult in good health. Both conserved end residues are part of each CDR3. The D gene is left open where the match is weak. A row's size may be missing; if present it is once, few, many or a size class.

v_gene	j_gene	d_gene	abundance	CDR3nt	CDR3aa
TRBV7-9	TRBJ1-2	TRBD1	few	TGTGCCAGCAGCTCGGGGGACAGGGGTGGTAACTATGGCTACACCTTC	CASSSGDRGGNYGYTF
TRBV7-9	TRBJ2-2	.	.	TGTGCCAGCAGCTTAGCGCTAGCCGGCACCGGGGAGCTGTTTTTT	CASSLALAGTGELFF
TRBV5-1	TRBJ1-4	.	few	TGCGCCAGCAGCTTGGCGGCAGACGCGGAAAAACTGTTTTTT	CASSLAADAEKLFF
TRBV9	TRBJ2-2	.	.	TGTGCCAGCAGCGTAGGGGGAACAGGCGGGGAGCTGTTTTTT	CASSVGGTGGELFF
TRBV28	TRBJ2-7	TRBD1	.	TGTGCCAGCAGCCGCCAGACAGGGCTCTACGAGCAGTACTTC	CASSRQTGLYEQYF
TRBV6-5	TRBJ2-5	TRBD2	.	TGTGCCAGCACTAGCGGGGGGGCGGAGGAGACCCAGTACTTC	CASTSGGAEETQYF
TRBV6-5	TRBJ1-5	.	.	TGTGCCAGCAGATCAGGAGTAGGCAATCAGCCCCAGCATTTT	CASRSGVGNQPQHF
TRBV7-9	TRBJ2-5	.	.	TGTGCCAGCAGGACTTCATTGGAGACCCAGTACTTC	CASRTSLETQYF
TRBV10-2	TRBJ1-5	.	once	TGCGCCAGCCAACATCCCAATCAGCCCCAGCATTTT	CASQHPNQPQHF
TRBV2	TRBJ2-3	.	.	TGTGCCAGCAGTGAGGCCCGGCTCAGCACAGATACGCAGTATTTT	CASSEARLSTDTQYF
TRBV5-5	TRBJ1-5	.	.	TGTGCCAGCAGCTTGGCCCCCACCCAGGCGCCGGATCAGCCCCAGCATTTT	CASSLAPTQAPDQPQHF
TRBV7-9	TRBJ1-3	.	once	TGTGCCAGCAGGGTTAGGGGCGGGGACACCTCTGGAAACACCATATATTTT	CASRVRGGDTSGNTIYF
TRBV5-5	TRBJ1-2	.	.	TGTGCCAGCAGGTACAATTTTACAGGAGTACGCGGCTACACCTTC	CASRYNFTGVRGYTF
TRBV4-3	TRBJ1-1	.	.	TGCGCCAGCAGCCAAGAAGACTCCCACACTGAAGCTTTCTTT	CASSQEDSHTEAFF
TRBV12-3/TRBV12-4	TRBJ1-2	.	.	TGTGCCAGCAGTTTGGCCAGGATGATGGGCTACACCTTC	CASSLARMMGYTF
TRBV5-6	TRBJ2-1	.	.	TGTGCCAGCAGCTTGACAAGGACAGACAATGAGCAGTTCTTC	CASSLTRTDNEQFF
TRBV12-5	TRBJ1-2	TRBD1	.	TGTGCTAGTGGTCACGGGACAGGGAGGGATGGCTACACCTTC	CASGHGTGRDGYTF
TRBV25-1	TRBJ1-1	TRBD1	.	TGTGCCAGCAGCCCCGGGACAGGGATTATTGAAGCTTTCTTT	CASSPGTGIIEAFF
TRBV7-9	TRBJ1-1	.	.	TGTGCCAGCAGCTTAGCGGGGAAGAACACTGAAGCTTTCTTT	CASSLAGKNTEAFF
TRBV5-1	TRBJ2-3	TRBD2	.	TGCGCCAGCAGCATGGGGGCTAGCGGGGTCACAGATACGCAGTATTTT	CASSMGASGVTDTQYF
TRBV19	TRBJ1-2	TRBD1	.	TGTGCCAGTAGCCTTCGTGGGACAGGGTCATACGATGGCTACACCTTC	CASSLRGTGSYDGYTF
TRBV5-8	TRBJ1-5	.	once	TGTGCCAGCAGCTTGAGGAGTCAGCCCCAGCATTTT	CASSLRSQPQHF
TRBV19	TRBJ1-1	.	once	TGTGCCAGTAGTCCTGGTTGGAACACTGAAGCTTTCTTT	CASSPGWNTEAFF
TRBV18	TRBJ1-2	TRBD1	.	TGTGCCAGCTCCGAGGGACAGGGAAAGAGCTATGGCTACACCTTC	CASSEGQGKSYGYTF
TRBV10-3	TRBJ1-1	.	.	TGTGCCATCAGTATTAACCCGGGACCGGACACTGAAGCTTTCTTT	CAISINPGPDTEAFF
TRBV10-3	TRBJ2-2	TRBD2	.	TGTGCCATCAGCGAAACTAGCGGGGGGCCCACCGGGGAGCTGTTTTTT	CAISETSGGPTGELFF
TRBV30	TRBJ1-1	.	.	TGTGCCTGGAGTGTACCTGGCATGAACACTGAAGCTTTCTTT	CAWSVPGMNTEAFF
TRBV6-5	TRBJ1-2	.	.	TGTGCCAGCAGTTACTTGGGACTGCAACATGGCTACACCTTC	CASSYLGLQHGYTF
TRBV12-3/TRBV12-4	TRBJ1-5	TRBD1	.	TGTGCCAGCAGAACAGGGGCAGGTCAGCCCCAGCATTTT	CASRTGAGQPQHF
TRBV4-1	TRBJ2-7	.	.	TGCGCCAGCAGCCAAAGCAGGGTCTCCTACGAGCAGTACTTC	CASSQSRVSYEQYF
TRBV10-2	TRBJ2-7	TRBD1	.	TGCGCCAGCAGTGCTCACGGGACAGCCGTGGGCTACGAGCAGTACTTC	CASSAHGTAVGYEQYF
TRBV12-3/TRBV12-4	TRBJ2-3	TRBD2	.	TGTGCCAGCAGTTCCTCCGGGACTAGGGAATATTTT	CASSSSGTREYF
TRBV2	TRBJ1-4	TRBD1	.	TGTGCCAGCAGCCTTCGTGTCGTGGTTGGCAGGGGGTCTGAAAAACTGTTTTTT	CASSLRVVVGRGSEKLFF
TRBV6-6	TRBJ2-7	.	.	TGTGCCAGCAGTTACTCGATTCGGCCTCCCGGCTACGAGCAGTACTTC	CASSYSIRPPGYEQYF
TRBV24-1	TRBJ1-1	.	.	TGTGCCACCAGTGAACAAGGGAGGACTGAAGCTTTCTTT	CATSEQGRTEAFF
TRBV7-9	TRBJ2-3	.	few	TGTGCCAGCAGCGCTAGCACAGATACGCAGTATTTT	CASSASTDTQYF
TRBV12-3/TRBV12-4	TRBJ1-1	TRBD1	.	TGTGCCAGCAGTGATGACAGGGGGCAAGCTTTCTTT	CASSDDRGQAFF
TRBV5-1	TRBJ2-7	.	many	TGCGCCAGCAGCTTGGACAGGCAGTACGAGCAGTACTTC	CASSLDRQYEQYF
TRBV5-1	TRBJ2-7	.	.	TGCGCCAGCAGCTTGGCCAGGGCTACGGACGAGCAGTACTTC	CASSLARATDEQYF
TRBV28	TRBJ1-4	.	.	TGTGCCAGCAGTTTTCCCCGGGGGGGAACTAATGAAAAACTGTTTTTT	CASSFPRGGTNEKLFF
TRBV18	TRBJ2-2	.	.	TGTGCCAGCTCACCACCCTTATGGACCGGGGAGCTGTTTTTT	CASSPPLWTGELFF
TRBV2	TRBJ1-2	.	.	TGTGCCAGCAGAGGGGGGACCGCAGATGGCTACACCTTC	CASRGGTADGYTF
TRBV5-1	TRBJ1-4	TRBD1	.	TGCGCCAGCAGCTTGGGACAGGGGGAAACTAATGAAAAACTGTTTTTT	CASSLGQGETNEKLFF